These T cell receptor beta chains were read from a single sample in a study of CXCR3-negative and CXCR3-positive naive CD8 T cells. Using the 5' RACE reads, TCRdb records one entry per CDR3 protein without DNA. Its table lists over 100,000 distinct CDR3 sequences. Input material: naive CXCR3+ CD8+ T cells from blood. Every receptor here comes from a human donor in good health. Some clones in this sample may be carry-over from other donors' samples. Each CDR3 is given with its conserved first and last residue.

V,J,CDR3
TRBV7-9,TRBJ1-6,CASSLRGSYNSPLHF
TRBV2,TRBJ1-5,CASSETLNVGIDQPQHF
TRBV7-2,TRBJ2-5,CASSLAPSGDGETQYF
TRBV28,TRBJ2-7,CASSLRVTDYEQYF
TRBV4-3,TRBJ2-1,CASSQDSSGGYNEQFF
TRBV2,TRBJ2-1,CASSVEAGADEQFF
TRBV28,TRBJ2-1,CASSVGRYNEQFF
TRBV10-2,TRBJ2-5,CASSVASGMGETQYF
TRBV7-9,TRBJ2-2,CASSFVLTGSTGELFF
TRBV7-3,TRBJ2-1,CASSSAGQGVGEQFF
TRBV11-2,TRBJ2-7,CASSHSGSVYEQYF
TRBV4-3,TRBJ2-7,CASSQDASYEQYF
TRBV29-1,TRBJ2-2,CSVLDRDTGELFF
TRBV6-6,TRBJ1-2,CASSYDRGNYGYTF
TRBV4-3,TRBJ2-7,CASSQEAGLTYEQYF
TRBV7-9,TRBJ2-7,CASSFGSPEQYF
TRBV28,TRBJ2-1,CASSLLAASSYNEQFF
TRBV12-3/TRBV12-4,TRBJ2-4,CASSSLGGGPWGIQYF
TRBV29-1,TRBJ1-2,CSVEDWRTGGGRTF
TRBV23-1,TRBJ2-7,CASSHSTGGEGDEQYF
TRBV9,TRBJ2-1,CASSSGGLAGRDEQFF
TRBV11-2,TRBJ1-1,CASSSSWEQGGAFF
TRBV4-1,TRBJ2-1,CASTQETRGLRDEQFF
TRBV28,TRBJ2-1,CASSETSSAQGVFF
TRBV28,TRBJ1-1,CATDPGQNLDGANTEAFF
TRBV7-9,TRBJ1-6,CASRKQNSPLHF
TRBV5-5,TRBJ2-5,CASSSGDSRQETQYF
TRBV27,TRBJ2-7,CASSITGGSSYEQYF
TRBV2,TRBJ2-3,CASSGWDTQYF
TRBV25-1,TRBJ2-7,CASSDGGRASYEQYF
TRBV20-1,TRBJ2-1,CSARREIYNEQFF
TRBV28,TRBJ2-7,CASSFALAGVEQYF